The 26 T cell receptor beta chains given below trace back to one sample, sequenced in a study of CD8 T cells in Susac syndrome. cDNA came from approximately 0.5 to 1 ug RNA primed by random hexamers. TCRdb ran MiXCR on the immunoSEQ multiplex PCR reads and lists one entry per CDR3 protein. The sample lists 100,000 to 150,000 distinct CDR3 sequences, approximately 95% seen once, with around 0.3% in the top ten. Specimen: CD8+ T cells from PBMCs. These receptors were taken from a human donor with multiple sclerosis.

The rearrangement joins TRBV27 to TRBJ2-5; D gene unclear. CDR1 is MNHEY and CDR2 is SMNVEV in the germline V gene (reference sequence). V lost 5 bases, J lost 5 bases, and 9 bases lay in between. There are 12 residues in the CDR3. CDR3: CASSPDFETQYF. The CDR3 nucleotides are TGTGCCAGCAGTCCTGACTTTGAGACCCAGTACTTC.

The V call is TRBV12-3 or TRBV12-4, the J call TRBJ2-1; 11 nucleotides agree with TRBD2. This CDR3 contains 15 residues. The trim removed 5 bases at V and 5 bases at J, leaving 5 bases unmatched. The CDR3: CASSPGTSGNNEQFF. The CDR3 bases are TGTGCCAGCAGTCCCGGGACTAGCGGAAACAATGAGCAGTTCTTC.

V gene TRBV9 combines with J gene TRBJ2-3; D could derive from TRBD1 or TRBD2 (5 bases each). The CDR3 contains 15 residues. V was trimmed by 4 bases and J by 4 bases, leaving 16 bases between them. Germline loops: CDR1 SGDLS, CDR2 YYNGEE. This CDR3 is CASSPHGATADTQYF. DNA for the CDR3: TGTGCCAGCAGCCCCCACGGGGCTACCGCAGATACGCAGTATTTT.

This rearrangement joins TRBV6-6 to TRBJ2-5; TRBD1 is a possible D gene (6 bases). Trimming removed 0 bases from V and 9 bases from J, with 20 bases in between. The CDR3 loop spans 16 amino acids. The germline V gene has CDR1 MNHNY and CDR2 SVGAGI (reference sequence). The CDR3 reads CASSYSPGSPSGAQYF. The CDR3 nucleotides are TGTGCCAGCAGTTACTCACCGGGATCTCCCTCAGGGGCCCAGTACTTC.

The rearrangement links TRBV12-3 or TRBV12-4 to TRBJ1-2; D remains unclear. The germline V and J ends were trimmed by 5 bases and 2 bases, with 12 bases remaining between them. The CDR3 loop spans 14 amino acids. The CDR3 DNA is TGTGCCAGCAGTCCGGGCACCGAGAACTATGGCTACACCTTC. It specifies CASSPGTENYGYTF.

The rearrangement links TRBV2 to TRBJ2-3; a weak D match, TRBD2 (7 bases). V was cut by 6 bases and J by 6 bases, with 16 bases left in between. Germline V gives CDR1 SNHLY, CDR2 FYNNEI. The CDR3 consists of 14 residues. CDR3 protein: CASRGGARGDTQYF. As DNA, the CDR3 is TGTGCCAGCAGGGGAGGGGCCAGGGGTGATACGCAGTATTTT.

The V gene is TRBV29-1, the J gene TRBJ2-1; D ambiguous. The CDR3 contains 10 residues. V lost 4 bases to trimming and J lost 8 bases, with 6 bases between them. Germline loops: CDR1 SQVTM, CDR2 ANQGSEA. CDR3 amino acids: CSVVGYEQFF. CDR3 DNA: TGCAGCGTTGTGGGGTATGAGCAGTTCTTC.

The chain joins TRBV19 to TRBJ2-5; D is unclear. The CDR3 length is 14 residues. The germline V and J ends were trimmed by 1 base and 3 bases, with 9 bases remaining between them. Looked up from germline, CDR1 is LNHDA and CDR2 is SQIVND (reference sequence). The CDR3 nucleotides read TGTGCCAGTAGTATAGTCCCAAACGAAGAGACCCAGTACTTC. This codes for CASSIVPNEETQYF.

The chain carries TRBV11-2 and TRBJ2-1; 10 bases fit TRBD2. Trimming at V came to 5 bases and at J to 0 bases, leaving 16 bases not matched to a gene. CDR1 and CDR2 from the germline V gene are SGHAT and FQNNGV. The CDR3 length is 20 residues. The CDR3 here is CASSPGGLAGAGSSYNEQFF. DNA for the CDR3: TGTGCCAGCAGCCCTGGAGGGCTAGCGGGGGCGGGAAGCTCCTACAATGAGCAGTTCTTC.

The rearrangement joins TRBV11-2 to TRBJ2-3; D remains unclear. The CDR3 is made up of 15 amino acids. V was trimmed by 1 base and J by 0 bases, leaving 8 bases between them. Per germline, CDR1 SGHAT and CDR2 FQNNGV. CDR3 in amino acids: CASSLVWSSTDTQYF. CDR3 DNA sequence: TGTGCCAGCAGCTTAGTCTGGTCTAGCACAGATACGCAGTATTTT.

Here the CDR3 DNA reads TGCGCCAGCAGCACGAAATCCGGAGGGGCCAAAAACATTCAGTACTTC. Its translation is CASSTKSGGAKNIQYF. This chain uses TRBV5-1 with TRBJ2-4; maybe TRBD2 (6 bases). This CDR3 region has 16 residues. Trimming left V 4 bases short and J 1 base short, with 15 bases between. From germline, CDR1 is SGHRS and CDR2 YFSETQ.

The chain recombines TRBV5-4 with TRBJ1-1; D call uncertain. This CDR3 has 13 residues. The germline V and J ends were trimmed by 0 bases and 5 bases, with 8 bases remaining between them. Germline V CDR1 and CDR2: SGHNT, YYREEE (reference sequence). The CDR3 spells CASSLASGTEAFF. CDR3 coding DNA: TGTGCCAGCAGCTTGGCCAGTGGGACTGAAGCTTTCTTT.

A few counts support this clonotype. This rearrangement joins TRBV5-4 to TRBJ2-3; 10 positions agree with TRBD2. Looked up from germline, CDR1 is SGHNT and CDR2 is YYREEE (reference sequence). CDR3 length: 15 residues. With 1 base clipped from V and 1 base from J, the junction kept 0 bases outside the gene matches. The CDR3 reads CASSLSGGGTDTQYF. The CDR3 DNA is TGTGCCAGCAGCTTGAGCGGGGGGGGCACAGATACGCAGTATTTT.

This clonotype was counted between two and nine times. The junction and the germline gene differ at one end; a read error may be behind it. V usage is TRBV6-5 and J usage is TRBJ1-1; possibly TRBD1 for D (5 bases). From germline, CDR1 is MNHEY and CDR2 SVGAGI. The CDR3 contains 13 residues. CDR3 DNA sequence: TGTGCCAGTAGTTATCAGGGAAACACTGAAGCTTTCTTT. Translated: CASSYQGNTEAFF.

The chain carries TRBV27 and TRBJ1-1; TRBD1 might be the D (5 bases). Germline loops: CDR1 MNHEY, CDR2 SMNVEV (reference sequence). The CDR3 length is 13 residues. Between the trimmed V and J ends, which lost 1 base and 7 bases, there was a span of 10 bases. The CDR3 loop is CASSLFWGVEAFF. In nucleotides, the CDR3 is TGTGCCAGCAGTTTATTTTGGGGGGTTGAAGCTTTCTTT.

The rearrangement uses TRBV4-1 and TRBJ1-5, with 9 bases that match TRBD1. CDR3 length: 16 amino acids. J lost 0 bases, V lost 5 bases, and 5 bases had no gene match. CDR1 MGHRA and CDR2 YSYEKL come from the germline V gene. The CDR3 sequence is CASSLGQGRSNQPQHF. The DNA for the CDR3 is TGCGCCAGCAGCTTGGGACAGGGTCGTAGCAATCAGCCCCAGCATTTT.

The chain combines TRBV6-5 with TRBJ1-1; possible D gene TRBD1, 5 bases. Germline CDR1 reads MNHEY; CDR2 reads SVGAGI. Trimming took 2 bases from V and 1 from J, leaving 8 bases between them. The CDR3 is made up of 14 amino acids. The CDR3 loop is CASSYGAENTEAFF. In DNA form, the CDR3 reads TGTGCCAGCAGTTACGGGGCAGAGAACACTGAAGCTTTCTTT.

This chain joins TRBV7-8 and TRBJ2-1; 7 nucleotides align to TRBD2. Per germline, CDR1 SGHVS and CDR2 FQNEAQ. This CDR3 is 17 amino acids long. Germline trimming cut 7 bases from V and 7 bases from J; bases unmatched to any gene: 19. CDR3 residues: CASTRGWGGGLKNEQFF. The CDR3, as DNA: TGTGCCAGCACTCGGGGGTGGGGGGGTGGACTTAAGAATGAGCAGTTCTTC. Supplemented by reference TRBV7-8 and TRBJ2-1, the full variable domain reads GAGVSQSPRYKVAKRGQDVALRCDPISGHVSLFWYQQALGQGPEFLTYFQNEAQLDKSGLPSDRFFAERPEGSVSTLKIQRTQQEDSAVYLCASTRGWGGGLKNEQFFGPGTRLTVL.

This chain joins TRBV12-5 and TRBJ2-7; D may be TRBD2 (6 bases). Trimming pared 0 bases from V and 3 bases from J, leaving 24 bases between. Germline loops: CDR1 LGHNT, CDR2 FRNRAP. The CDR3 covers 19 residues. CDR3 sequence (DNA): TGTGCTAGTGGTTTGGTACGAGGGACGGAGCTAGCGCGGAACTACGAGCAGTACTTC. This translates into CASGLVRGTELARNYEQYF.

This clonotype appeared a single time. The chain employs TRBV7-3 and TRBJ2-1, with D unclear. Trimming took off 5 bases at V and 7 bases at J, with 9 bases between the two ends. CDR3 length equals 12 residues. The germline V gene has CDR1 SGHTA and CDR2 FQGTGA. The CDR3 spells CASSPDGNEQFF. The CDR3 DNA sequence: TGTGCCAGCAGCCCCGATGGGAATGAGCAGTTCTTC.

This chain links TRBV5-4 with TRBJ2-1; no clear D gene. Trimming cost V 8 bases and J 7 bases, with 13 bases left between them. This CDR3 has 12 amino acids. The germline CDR1 and CDR2 sequences are SGHNT and YYREEE (reference sequence). Written as DNA, the CDR3 is TGTGCCAGTTCCAATGGTTTAAATGAGCAGTTCTTC. Its protein is CASSNGLNEQFF.

CDR3 nucleotide sequence: TGTGCCACCAGCAGTCCGGGACTAGCGGGAGGGGAGACCCAGTACTTC. It encodes CATSSPGLAGGETQYF. V is TRBV15 and J is TRBJ2-5; 16 positions agree with TRBD2. CDR1 LNHNV and CDR2 YYDKDF come from the germline V gene (reference sequence). The V gene end was trimmed by 3 bases and the J gene end by 5 bases; junction bases not matched to a gene: 3. This CDR3 comprises 16 residues.

V is TRBV9 and J is TRBJ2-3, with TRBD2 matching over 11 bases. The ends lost 3 bases at V and 0 bases at J; junction bases unmatched: 0. CDR1 and CDR2 (germline): SGDLS, YYNGEE. The CDR3 contains 15 residues. The DNA of the CDR3 is TGTGCCAGCAGCGCTAGCGGGGGGAGCACAGATACGCAGTATTTT. Translation: CASSASGGSTDTQYF.

The CDR3 here is CATSRGEQFF. In DNA form, the CDR3 reads TGTGCCACGTCCCGGGGTGAGCAGTTCTTC. The chain has TRBV19 and TRBJ2-1; D may be TRBD2 (5 bases). CDR3 size: 10 residues. V shed 10 bases and J shed 9 bases, with 10 bases lying between them. Germline CDR1 reads LNHDA; CDR2 reads SQIVND (reference sequence).

The chain employs TRBV6-1 and TRBJ2-7; no definite D call. Germline assignment: CDR1 MNHNS and CDR2 SASEGT. V was cut by 5 bases and J by 0 bases, with 8 bases left in between. The CDR3 is 13 residues long. The chain's CDR3 is CASSRFGSYEQYV. CDR3 nucleotides: TGTGCCAGCAGTCGCTTTGGCTCCTACGAGCAGTACGTC.

This chain uses TRBV12-3 or TRBV12-4 with TRBJ1-3, with D possibly being TRBD1 (6 bases). The ends were cut back, 3 bases at V and 0 bases at J, with 12 bases in the middle. The CDR3 spans 16 residues. The CDR3 protein is CASSLPGESSGNTIYF. CDR3 nucleotide sequence: TGTGCCAGCAGTTTGCCAGGGGAGAGCTCTGGAAACACCATATATTTT.